This TCR beta chain was documented in a study of blood T cell repertoires in COVID-19. Background on the study: Samples came from the United States, Italy and Spain, spanning acute and convalescent COVID-19. PBMCs, B-cell-depleted T cells, or T cells were the source of the cDNA or gDNA that made up the material.

In the authors' methods: Amplification of reference gene primers was used by the study to estimate nucleated cell counts. Data came from immunoSEQ multiplex PCR; TCRdb stores just in-frame clones and leaves some out. The V and J calls and clone size are taken from that table; D and trimming were inferred from the DNA. The table lists roughly 260,000 clones, about 91% of them singletons. The CDR3 has 17 residues. The V gene's germline CDR1 is MNHNS and CDR2 SASEGT. With 3 bases clipped from V and 10 bases from J, the junction kept 16 bases outside the gene matches. This chain joins TRBV6-1 and TRBJ1-4, with TRBD1 identical over 8 bases. The receptor was derived from a person between 18 and 30 years old with COVID-19, enrolled during active disease. The sequencing sample was made of peripheral blood. The CDR3 DNA reads as TGTGCCAGCAGTGAGCCCCCCCCGGGACAGGCGAGTGGAAAACTGTTTTTT. Its translation is CASSEPPPGQASGKLFF.